This is a list of T cell receptor beta chains from one sample in a study of T cell repertoires in cytomegalovirus infection. Antigen specificity for these receptors is unknown. TCRdb reanalysed the reads using MiXCR and keeps one entry per CDR3 protein. The data show hundreds of thousands of distinct CDR3 sequences, 33% seen once. The sequences come from cultured PBMCs, collected from culture after CMV antigen stimulation. These receptors all come from a human donor in good health (CMV status not recorded). Some clones in this sample may be carry-over from other donors' samples. The CDR3 runs from the conserved cysteine through the conserved F or W. D genes are given only for firm matches. Part of the rows lack a size; the others show once, few, many or a class for expanded clones.

V gene: TRBV7-2; D gene: NA; J gene: TRBJ2-5; clone size: few; CDR3 DNA: TGTGCCAGCAGCTTTAGAGGGAGGATAGAGACCCAGTACTTC; CDR3 protein: CASSFRGRIETQYF
V gene: TRBV7-9; D gene: NA; J gene: TRBJ1-1; clone size: many; CDR3 DNA: TGTGCCAGCAGGCGAACAGGGAACACTGAAGCTTTCTTT; CDR3 protein: CASRRTGNTEAFF
V gene: TRBV12-3/TRBV12-4; D gene: NA; J gene: TRBJ2-7; clone size: few; CDR3 DNA: TGTGCCAGCAGTTTGGATCCCGGGACAAGGCACCTCTTC; CDR3 protein: CASSLDPGTRHLF
V gene: TRBV7-2; D gene: TRBD2; J gene: TRBJ2-1; clone size: NA; CDR3 DNA: TGTGCCAGCAGCTTGGGGACTAGACACAACGAGCAGTTCTTC; CDR3 protein: CASSLGTRHNEQFF
V gene: TRBV20-1; D gene: TRBD2; J gene: TRBJ2-3; clone size: NA; CDR3 DNA: TGCAGTGCGTCTCCCGGGACTAGCGGGACATGGTCGCAGTATTTT; CDR3 protein: CSASPGTSGTWSQYF
V gene: TRBV25-1; D gene: NA; J gene: TRBJ2-7; clone size: NA; CDR3 DNA: TGTGCCAGCAGCGCAGGGGGGGACGCCTACGAGCAGTACTTC; CDR3 protein: CASSAGGDAYEQYF
V gene: TRBV7-2; D gene: TRBD2; J gene: TRBJ2-1; clone size: few; CDR3 DNA: TGTGCCAGCAGCCCAAAACAAACAGCGGGGCTGCAGTTCTTC; CDR3 protein: CASSPKQTAGLQFF
V gene: TRBV5-1; D gene: TRBD1; J gene: TRBJ2-1; clone size: NA; CDR3 DNA: TGCGCCAGCAGCTCCACGGGACAGGGCTACAATGAGCAGTTCTTC; CDR3 protein: CASSSTGQGYNEQFF
V gene: TRBV12-3/TRBV12-4; D gene: NA; J gene: TRBJ2-7; clone size: NA; CDR3 DNA: TGTGCCAGCAGTTTAAGGGGAGATACCTACGAGCAGTACTTC; CDR3 protein: CASSLRGDTYEQYF
V gene: TRBV11-2; D gene: NA; J gene: TRBJ2-1; clone size: NA; CDR3 DNA: TGTGCCAGCAGCCAACTACAGGGTCGATCCTACAATGAGCAGTTCTTC; CDR3 protein: CASSQLQGRSYNEQFF
V gene: TRBV10-3; D gene: NA; J gene: TRBJ2-5; clone size: NA; CDR3 DNA: TGTGCCATCAGTGAGTCTGGACGGAAGCAAGAGACCCAGTACTTC; CDR3 protein: CAISESGRKQETQYF
V gene: TRBV6-2/TRBV6-3; D gene: TRBD2; J gene: TRBJ2-1; clone size: NA; CDR3 DNA: TGTGCCAGCAGTAGGCCCCGCGGGGGGCGGCCTTACTCCTACAATGAGCAGTTCTTC; CDR3 protein: CASSRPRGGRPYSYNEQFF
V gene: TRBV15; D gene: NA; J gene: TRBJ2-5; clone size: NA; CDR3 DNA: TGTGCCACCAGCAGAGCCGGGTCGAGGGGCCCCCAGACCCAGTACTTC; CDR3 protein: CATSRAGSRGPQTQYF
V gene: TRBV5-4; D gene: TRBD2; J gene: TRBJ2-7; clone size: NA; CDR3 DNA: TGTGCCAGCAGCCGGACTAGCGCCTCCTACGAGCAGTACTTC; CDR3 protein: CASSRTSASYEQYF
V gene: TRBV12-5; D gene: TRBD1; J gene: TRBJ1-1; clone size: NA; CDR3 DNA: TGTGCTAGTGGTCACAGGGGGCTAAACACTGAAGCTTTCTTT; CDR3 protein: CASGHRGLNTEAFF
V gene: TRBV12-3/TRBV12-4; D gene: NA; J gene: TRBJ1-1; clone size: few; CDR3 DNA: TGTGCCAGCAGTTTCCGCCTCTTGAACACTGAAGCTTTCTTT; CDR3 protein: CASSFRLLNTEAFF
V gene: TRBV7-2; D gene: NA; J gene: TRBJ1-1; clone size: NA; CDR3 DNA: TGTGCCAGCAGCTTAGCGTCCGGACAGTCGACGACTGAAGCTTTCTTT; CDR3 protein: CASSLASGQSTTEAFF
V gene: TRBV12-3/TRBV12-4; D gene: NA; J gene: TRBJ1-1; clone size: few; CDR3 DNA: TGTGCCAGCAGTAAGACAGTCTACACTGAAGCTTTCTTT; CDR3 protein: CASSKTVYTEAFF
V gene: TRBV7-2; D gene: TRBD1; J gene: TRBJ1-5; clone size: NA; CDR3 DNA: TGTGCCAGCAGCTCCCGGACAGGGCTTAGCAATCAGCCCCAGCATTTT; CDR3 protein: CASSSRTGLSNQPQHF
V gene: TRBV12-3/TRBV12-4; D gene: NA; J gene: TRBJ2-5; clone size: NA; CDR3 DNA: TGTGCCAGCAGTTTGACCCCCGCGGAGACCCAGTACTTC; CDR3 protein: CASSLTPAETQYF
V gene: TRBV7-2; D gene: NA; J gene: TRBJ1-5; clone size: many; CDR3 DNA: TGTGCCAGCAGCCGGGTATATAGCAATCAGCCCCAGCATTTT; CDR3 protein: CASSRVYSNQPQHF
V gene: TRBV7-2; D gene: TRBD1; J gene: TRBJ1-1; clone size: many; CDR3 DNA: TGTGCCAGCAGCCCCCAGATGGGAAGGACAGGGCTGAACACTGAAGCTTTCTTT; CDR3 protein: CASSPQMGRTGLNTEAFF
V gene: TRBV20-1; D gene: NA; J gene: TRBJ2-3; clone size: few; CDR3 DNA: TGCAGTGCGCGGGACTTCTTCACAGATACGCAGTATTTT; CDR3 protein: CSARDFFTDTQYF
V gene: TRBV7-6; D gene: NA; J gene: TRBJ2-7; clone size: NA; CDR3 DNA: TGTGCCAGCAGCTCCCGGGACCCTTCGCCCTACGAGCAGTACTTC; CDR3 protein: CASSSRDPSPYEQYF
V gene: TRBV25-1; D gene: TRBD1; J gene: TRBJ2-5; clone size: NA; CDR3 DNA: TGTGCCAGCAGCAAAAACAGGGGAGAGACCCAGTACTTC; CDR3 protein: CASSKNRGETQYF
V gene: TRBV7-9; D gene: TRBD1; J gene: TRBJ1-1; clone size: few; CDR3 DNA: TGTGCCAGCAGCTTAGCTTACCGGGACAGGAACACTGAAGCTTTCTTT; CDR3 protein: CASSLAYRDRNTEAFF
V gene: TRBV7-9; D gene: NA; J gene: TRBJ1-2; clone size: few; CDR3 DNA: TGTGCCAGCAGCTCTATTCGGACAGTTAATAACTATGGCTACACCTTC; CDR3 protein: CASSSIRTVNNYGYTF
V gene: TRBV6-8; D gene: NA; J gene: TRBJ1-5; clone size: NA; CDR3 DNA: TGTGCCAGCAGTTACACCTACAGTCAGCCCCAGCATTTT; CDR3 protein: CASSYTYSQPQHF
V gene: TRBV20-1; D gene: NA; J gene: TRBJ2-7; clone size: NA; CDR3 DNA: TGCAGTGCAAGGACTAAACCCTCCTACGAGCAGTACTTC; CDR3 protein: CSARTKPSYEQYF
V gene: TRBV9; D gene: TRBD2; J gene: TRBJ2-3; clone size: few; CDR3 DNA: TGTGCCAGCAGCGGCTCGGGACTAGCGGGCCTCAGCACAGATACGCAGTATTTT; CDR3 protein: CASSGSGLAGLSTDTQYF
V gene: TRBV12-3/TRBV12-4; D gene: NA; J gene: TRBJ1-4; clone size: few; CDR3 DNA: TGTGCCAGCAGTTTCAACTGGGATGAAAAACTGTTTTTT; CDR3 protein: CASSFNWDEKLFF
V gene: TRBV11-1; D gene: NA; J gene: TRBJ2-2; clone size: few; CDR3 DNA: TGTGCCAGCAGCCGGACACCGGACAGTAACACCGGGGAGCTGTTTTTT; CDR3 protein: CASSRTPDSNTGELFF
V gene: TRBV29-1; D gene: NA; J gene: TRBJ2-7; clone size: NA; CDR3 DNA: TGCAGCGTTGTGGCTCGCTACGAGCAGTACTTC; CDR3 protein: CSVVARYEQYF
V gene: TRBV5-5; D gene: NA; J gene: TRBJ2-3; clone size: NA; CDR3 DNA: TGTGCCAGCAGCTTGGCTGGGATTGGAACAGATACGCAGTATTTT; CDR3 protein: CASSLAGIGTDTQYF
V gene: TRBV20-1; D gene: NA; J gene: TRBJ2-3; clone size: NA; CDR3 DNA: TGCAGTTACGCCGGGAGTGGCTCGGCGTGGGTGGCTACGCAGTATTTT; CDR3 protein: CSYAGSGSAWVATQYF
V gene: TRBV20-1; D gene: NA; J gene: TRBJ2-1; clone size: NA; CDR3 DNA: TGCAGTTCCTATGGAGGACATGAGCAGTTCTTC; CDR3 protein: CSSYGGHEQFF
V gene: TRBV6-2/TRBV6-3; D gene: NA; J gene: TRBJ2-1; clone size: NA; CDR3 DNA: TGTACCACTGGGGGGTACAATGAGCAGTTCTTC; CDR3 protein: CTTGGYNEQFF
V gene: TRBV6-5; D gene: NA; J gene: TRBJ2-7; clone size: NA; CDR3 DNA: TGTGCCAGCAGTTACTCCGCAGCGAGCTACGAGCAGTACTTC; CDR3 protein: CASSYSAASYEQYF
V gene: TRBV6-1; D gene: NA; J gene: TRBJ2-7; clone size: NA; CDR3 DNA: TGTGCCAGCAGTGAAAGGGTCGGGGGACCCTACGAGCAGTACTTC; CDR3 protein: CASSERVGGPYEQYF
V gene: TRBV10-3; D gene: TRBD1; J gene: TRBJ1-4; clone size: NA; CDR3 DNA: TGTGCCATCAGAGGTACAGGGGTTCATGAAAAACTGTTTTTT; CDR3 protein: CAIRGTGVHEKLFF
V gene: TRBV27; D gene: TRBD1; J gene: TRBJ1-1; clone size: few; CDR3 DNA: TGTGCCAGCAGTTTATCCGGCCCCGGACAGGGTTTGGGCACTGAAGCTTTCTTT; CDR3 protein: CASSLSGPGQGLGTEAFF
V gene: TRBV5-6; D gene: TRBD2; J gene: TRBJ2-5; clone size: few; CDR3 DNA: TGTGCCAGCAGGCCCGGGGGGAGCGGGTCCACCCAGTACTTC; CDR3 protein: CASRPGGSGSTQYF
V gene: TRBV18; D gene: NA; J gene: TRBJ1-1; clone size: NA; CDR3 DNA: TGTGCCAGCTCAAGTGACATAGAAGCTTTCTTT; CDR3 protein: CASSSDIEAFF
V gene: TRBV6-5; D gene: NA; J gene: TRBJ2-1; clone size: few; CDR3 DNA: TGTGCCAGCAGTTACTCGAGCCCCTACAATGAGCAGTTCTTC; CDR3 protein: CASSYSSPYNEQFF
V gene: TRBV14; D gene: TRBD2; J gene: TRBJ2-1; clone size: NA; CDR3 DNA: TGTGCCAGCAGCCAAGGGTCTAGCGGGAGGGCCGTAGAGCAGTTCTTC; CDR3 protein: CASSQGSSGRAVEQFF
V gene: TRBV4-3; D gene: TRBD1; J gene: TRBJ2-3; clone size: NA; CDR3 DNA: TGCGCCAGCAGCCAGGGACAGGGAAGGGGCACAGATACGCAGTATTTT; CDR3 protein: CASSQGQGRGTDTQYF
V gene: TRBV7-2; D gene: NA; J gene: TRBJ2-7; clone size: NA; CDR3 DNA: TGTGCCAGCAGCCAACAAACCGGTGAGCAGTACTTC; CDR3 protein: CASSQQTGEQYF
V gene: TRBV11-2; D gene: NA; J gene: TRBJ2-5; clone size: once; CDR3 DNA: TGTGCCAGCAGCTTAGATAGGACGAGTTGGGGGGAGACCCAGTACTTC; CDR3 protein: CASSLDRTSWGETQYF
V gene: TRBV6-1; D gene: NA; J gene: TRBJ1-2; clone size: NA; CDR3 DNA: TGTGCCAGCAGTCGTCAGCTTGACTATGGCTACACCTTC; CDR3 protein: CASSRQLDYGYTF
V gene: TRBV7-8; D gene: TRBD2; J gene: TRBJ2-1; clone size: medium-sized; CDR3 DNA: TGTGCCAGCAGCTTAGGGACTAGCCTGCAGAATGAGCAGTTCTTC; CDR3 protein: CASSLGTSLQNEQFF
V gene: TRBV20-1; D gene: NA; J gene: TRBJ1-5; clone size: few; CDR3 DNA: TGCAGTGCTAGAGTCCAGGGGAATCAGCCCCAGCATTTT; CDR3 protein: CSARVQGNQPQHF
V gene: TRBV7-2; D gene: NA; J gene: TRBJ2-1; clone size: many; CDR3 DNA: TGTGCCAGCAGCTTAGACGGGGGCTCCTACAATGAGCAGTTCTTC; CDR3 protein: CASSLDGGSYNEQFF
V gene: TRBV6-1; D gene: NA; J gene: TRBJ2-3; clone size: NA; CDR3 DNA: TGTGCCAGCAGCAATAGGCGCACAGATACGCAGTATTTT; CDR3 protein: CASSNRRTDTQYF
V gene: TRBV12-3/TRBV12-4; D gene: NA; J gene: TRBJ1-3; clone size: NA; CDR3 DNA: TGTGCCAGCATTGACGCTAGCTCTGGAAACACCATATATTTT; CDR3 protein: CASIDASSGNTIYF
V gene: TRBV7-9; D gene: NA; J gene: TRBJ2-5; clone size: few; CDR3 DNA: TGTGCCAGCTCGGAGGTTGGGGGGACCCAGTACTTC; CDR3 protein: CASSEVGGTQYF
V gene: TRBV10-3; D gene: NA; J gene: TRBJ2-5; clone size: NA; CDR3 DNA: TGTGCCATCAGTGAAAGGGAGGCCCAGGTGGGAACCCAGTACTTC; CDR3 protein: CAISEREAQVGTQYF